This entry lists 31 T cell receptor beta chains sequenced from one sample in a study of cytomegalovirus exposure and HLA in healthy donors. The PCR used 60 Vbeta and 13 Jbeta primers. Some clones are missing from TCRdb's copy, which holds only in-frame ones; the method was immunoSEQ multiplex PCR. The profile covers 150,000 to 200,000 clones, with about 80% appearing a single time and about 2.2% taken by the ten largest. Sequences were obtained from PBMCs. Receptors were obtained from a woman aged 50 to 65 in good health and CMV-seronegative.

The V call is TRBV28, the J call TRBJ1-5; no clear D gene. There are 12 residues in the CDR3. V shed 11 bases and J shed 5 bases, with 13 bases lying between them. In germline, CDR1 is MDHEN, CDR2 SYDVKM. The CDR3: CALGPGDQPQHF. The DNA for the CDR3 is TGTGCCCTTGGTCCCGGAGATCAGCCCCAGCATTTT.

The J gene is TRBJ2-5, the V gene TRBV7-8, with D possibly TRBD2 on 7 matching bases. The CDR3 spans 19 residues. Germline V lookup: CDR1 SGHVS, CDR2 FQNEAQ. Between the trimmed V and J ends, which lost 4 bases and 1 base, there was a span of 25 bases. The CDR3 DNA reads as TGTGCCAGCAGCTCCTCCAGGGGTAGACCAGCGGGGAGCCAAGAGACCCAGTACTTC. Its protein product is CASSSSRGRPAGSQETQYF.

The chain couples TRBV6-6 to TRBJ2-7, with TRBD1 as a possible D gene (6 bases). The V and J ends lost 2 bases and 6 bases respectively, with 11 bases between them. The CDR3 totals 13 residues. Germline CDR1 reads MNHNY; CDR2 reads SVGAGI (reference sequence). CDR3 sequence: CASSYARGGEQYF. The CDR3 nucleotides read TGTGCCAGCAGTTACGCCAGGGGTGGCGAGCAGTACTTC.

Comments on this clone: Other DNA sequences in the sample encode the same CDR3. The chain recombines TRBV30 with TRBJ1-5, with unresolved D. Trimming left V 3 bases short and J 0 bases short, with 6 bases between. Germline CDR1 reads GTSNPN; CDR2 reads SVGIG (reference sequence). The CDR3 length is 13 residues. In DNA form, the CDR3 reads TGTGCCTGGAGCACCGGTAGCAATCAGCCCCAGCATTTT. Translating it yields CAWSTGSNQPQHF.

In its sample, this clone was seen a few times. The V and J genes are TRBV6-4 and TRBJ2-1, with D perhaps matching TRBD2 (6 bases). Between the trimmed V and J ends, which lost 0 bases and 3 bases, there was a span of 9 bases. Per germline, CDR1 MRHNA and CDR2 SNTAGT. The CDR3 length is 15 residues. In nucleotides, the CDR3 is TGTGCCAGCAGTGACTCTCGGGGGAGCTACAATGAGCAGTTCTTC. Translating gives CASSDSRGSYNEQFF.

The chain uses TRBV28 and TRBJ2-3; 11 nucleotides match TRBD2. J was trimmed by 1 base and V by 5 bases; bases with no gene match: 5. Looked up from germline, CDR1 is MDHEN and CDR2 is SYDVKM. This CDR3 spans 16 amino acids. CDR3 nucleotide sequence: TGTGCCAGCAGTCAAATAGCGGGAGGGGGCACAGATACGCAGTATTTT. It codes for CASSQIAGGGTDTQYF.

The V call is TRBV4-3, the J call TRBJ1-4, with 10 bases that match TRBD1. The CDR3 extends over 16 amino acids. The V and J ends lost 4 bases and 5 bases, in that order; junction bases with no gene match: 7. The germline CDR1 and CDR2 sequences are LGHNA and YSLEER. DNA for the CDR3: TGCGCCAGCAGCCGCCTACCGGGACAGGGGAATGAAAAACTGTTTTTT. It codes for CASSRLPGQGNEKLFF.

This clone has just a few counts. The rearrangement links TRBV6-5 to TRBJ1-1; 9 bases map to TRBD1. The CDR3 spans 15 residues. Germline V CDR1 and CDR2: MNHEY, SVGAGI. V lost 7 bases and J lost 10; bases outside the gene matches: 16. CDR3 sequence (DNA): TGTGCCAGCACCCAAGCCGAGACAGGGGGGAAGAGAGCTTTCTTT. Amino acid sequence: CASTQAETGGKRAFF.

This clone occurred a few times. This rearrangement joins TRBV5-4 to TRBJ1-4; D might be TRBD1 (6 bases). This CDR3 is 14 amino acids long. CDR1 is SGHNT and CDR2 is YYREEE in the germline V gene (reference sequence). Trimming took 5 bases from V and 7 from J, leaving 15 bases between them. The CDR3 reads CASSLAGAGEKLFF. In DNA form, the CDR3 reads TGTGCCAGCAGTCTTGCAGGGGCGGGTGAAAAACTGTTTTTT.

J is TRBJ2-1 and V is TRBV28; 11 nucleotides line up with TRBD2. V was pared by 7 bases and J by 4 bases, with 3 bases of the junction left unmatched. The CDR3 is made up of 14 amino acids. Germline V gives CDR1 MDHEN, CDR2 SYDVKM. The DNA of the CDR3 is TGTGCCAGCAATCTAGCGGGAGGTTACAATGAGCAGTTCTTC. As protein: CASNLAGGYNEQFF.

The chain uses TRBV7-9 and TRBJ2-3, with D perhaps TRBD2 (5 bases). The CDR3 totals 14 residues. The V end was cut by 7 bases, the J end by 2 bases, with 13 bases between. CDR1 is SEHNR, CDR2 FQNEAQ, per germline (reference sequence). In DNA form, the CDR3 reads TGTGCCAGCAAAGGTCCGAGGGTCACAGATACGCAGTATTTT. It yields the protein CASKGPRVTDTQYF.

The CDR3 here is CASSPLQVRSGYTF. The CDR3 region has the DNA TGTGCCAGCAGTCCCTTACAGGTCCGATCTGGTTACACCTTC. The rearrangement uses TRBV7-2 and TRBJ1-2; TRBD1 is a possible D gene (5 bases). This CDR3 contains 14 residues. V dropped 6 bases and J dropped 11 bases, with 22 bases sitting between them. CDR1 SGHTA and CDR2 FQGNSA come from the germline V gene.

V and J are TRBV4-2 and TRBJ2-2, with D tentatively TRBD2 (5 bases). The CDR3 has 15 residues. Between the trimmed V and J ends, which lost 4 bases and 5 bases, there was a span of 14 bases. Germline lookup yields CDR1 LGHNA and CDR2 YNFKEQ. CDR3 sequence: CASSPAGVRTGELFF. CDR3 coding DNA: TGTGCCAGCAGCCCCGCCGGGGTACGGACCGGGGAGCTGTTTTTT.

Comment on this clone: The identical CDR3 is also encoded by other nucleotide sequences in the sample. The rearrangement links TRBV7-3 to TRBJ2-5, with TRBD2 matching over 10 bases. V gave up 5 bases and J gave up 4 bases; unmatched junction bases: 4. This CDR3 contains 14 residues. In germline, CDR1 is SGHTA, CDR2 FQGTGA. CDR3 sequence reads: CASSRSGRGETQYF. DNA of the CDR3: TGTGCCAGCAGCCGGAGCGGGAGGGGAGAGACCCAGTACTTC.

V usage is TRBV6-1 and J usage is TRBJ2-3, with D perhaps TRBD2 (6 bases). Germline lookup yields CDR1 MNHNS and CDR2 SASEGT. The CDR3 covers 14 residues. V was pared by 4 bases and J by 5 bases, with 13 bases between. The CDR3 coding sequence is TGTGCCAGCAGTGTCGGGACTGGAGGAGATACGCAGTATTTT. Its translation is CASSVGTGGDTQYF.

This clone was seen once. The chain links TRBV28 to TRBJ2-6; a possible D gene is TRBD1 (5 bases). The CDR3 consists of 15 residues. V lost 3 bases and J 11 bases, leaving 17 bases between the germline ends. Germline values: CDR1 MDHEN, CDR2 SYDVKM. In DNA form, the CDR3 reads TGTGCCAGCAGTTTCACAGGCCCCTGGGGCCACGTCCTGACTTTC. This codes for CASSFTGPWGHVLTF.

CDR3 DNA: TGTGCCAGCTCACCCGACAGGATGGGCGCTGAAGCTTTCTTT. It codes for CASSPDRMGAEAFF. The chain has TRBV18 and TRBJ1-1, with D maybe TRBD1 (6 bases). V lost 3 bases and J 6 bases, leaving 14 bases between the germline ends. There are 14 residues in the CDR3. Germline V gene sequence: CDR1 KGHSH, CDR2 LQKENI.

As DNA, the CDR3 is TGTGCCAGCAGCGTTAGAAGCGGGGGGGACACCGGGGAGCTGTTTTTT. Its translation is CASSVRSGGDTGELFF. The chain links TRBV9 to TRBJ2-2, with 10 nucleotides matching TRBD2. Germline lookup yields CDR1 SGDLS and CDR2 YYNGEE. With V trimmed by 2 bases and J by 3 bases, 4 bases remained unmatched. This CDR3 spans 16 amino acids.

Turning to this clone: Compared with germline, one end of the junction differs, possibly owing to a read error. The CDR3 DNA is TGCGCCAGCAGCCAGTCAGGACAGGGTGGGGTAGATACGCAGTATTTT. Translating it yields CASSQSGQGGVDTQYF. The V gene is TRBV5-5, the J gene TRBJ2-3; 8 bases line up with TRBD1. CDR3 length equals 16 residues. Germline loops: CDR1 SGHKS, CDR2 YYEKEE (reference sequence).

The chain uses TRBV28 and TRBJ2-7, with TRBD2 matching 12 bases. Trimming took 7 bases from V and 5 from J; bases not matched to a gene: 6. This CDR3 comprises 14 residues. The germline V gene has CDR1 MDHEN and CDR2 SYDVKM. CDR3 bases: TGTGCCAGCAACTTCCGACTAGCGGGAGACGAGCAGTACTTC. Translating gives CASNFRLAGDEQYF.

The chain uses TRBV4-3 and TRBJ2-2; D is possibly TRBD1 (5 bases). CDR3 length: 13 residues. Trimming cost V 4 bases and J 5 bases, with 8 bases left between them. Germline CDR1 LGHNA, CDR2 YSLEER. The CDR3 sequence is CASSRQKTGELFF. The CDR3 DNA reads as TGCGCCAGCAGCCGACAGAAGACCGGGGAGCTGTTTTTT.

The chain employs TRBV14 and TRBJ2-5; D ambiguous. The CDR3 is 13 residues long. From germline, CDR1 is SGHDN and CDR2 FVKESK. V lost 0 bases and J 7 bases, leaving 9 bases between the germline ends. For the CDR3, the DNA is TGTGCCAGCAGCCAAGATCGCCTCAGGACCCAGTACTTC. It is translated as CASSQDRLRTQYF.

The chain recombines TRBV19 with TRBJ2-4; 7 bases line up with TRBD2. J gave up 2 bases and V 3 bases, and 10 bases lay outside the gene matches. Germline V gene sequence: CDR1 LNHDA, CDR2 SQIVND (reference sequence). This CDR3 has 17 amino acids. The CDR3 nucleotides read TGTGCCAGTAGTATCTTCCTAAGCGGGGCTTCCAAAAACATTCAGTACTTC. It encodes CASSIFLSGASKNIQYF. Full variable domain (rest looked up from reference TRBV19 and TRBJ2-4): DGGITQSPKYLFRKEGQNVTLSCEQNLNHDAMYWYRQDPGQGLRLIYYSQIVNDFQKGDIAEGYSVSREKKESFPLTVTSAQKNPTAFYLCASSIFLSGASKNIQYFGAGTRLSVL.

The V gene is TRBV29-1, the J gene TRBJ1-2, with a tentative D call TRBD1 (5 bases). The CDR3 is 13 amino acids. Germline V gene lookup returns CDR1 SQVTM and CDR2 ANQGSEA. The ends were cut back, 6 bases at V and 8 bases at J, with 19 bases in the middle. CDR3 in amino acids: CSVGGTATRGYTF. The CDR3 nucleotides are TGCAGCGTGGGCGGGACCGCGACAAGGGGCTACACCTTC.

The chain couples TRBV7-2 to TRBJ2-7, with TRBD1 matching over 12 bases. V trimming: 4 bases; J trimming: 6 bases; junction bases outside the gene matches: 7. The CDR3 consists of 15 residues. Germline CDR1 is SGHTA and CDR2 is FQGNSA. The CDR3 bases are TGTGCCAGCAGCTCGTGGGACAGGGGGCTGTCCGAGCAGTACTTC. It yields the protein CASSSWDRGLSEQYF.

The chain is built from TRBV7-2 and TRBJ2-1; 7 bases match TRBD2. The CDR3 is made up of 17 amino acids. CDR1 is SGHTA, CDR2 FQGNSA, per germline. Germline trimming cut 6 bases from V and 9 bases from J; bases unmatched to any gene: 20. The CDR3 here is CASREGNGRPPIGEQFF. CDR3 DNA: TGTGCCAGCAGGGAGGGGAACGGGAGGCCCCCAATCGGTGAGCAGTTCTTC.

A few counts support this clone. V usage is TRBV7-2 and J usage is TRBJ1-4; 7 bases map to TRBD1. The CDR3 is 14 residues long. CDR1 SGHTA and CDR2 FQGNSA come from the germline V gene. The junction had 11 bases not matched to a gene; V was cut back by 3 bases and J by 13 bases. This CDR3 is CASSLGQTRQVLFF. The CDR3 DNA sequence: TGTGCCAGCAGCTTGGGACAGACTCGGCAGGTACTGTTTTTT.

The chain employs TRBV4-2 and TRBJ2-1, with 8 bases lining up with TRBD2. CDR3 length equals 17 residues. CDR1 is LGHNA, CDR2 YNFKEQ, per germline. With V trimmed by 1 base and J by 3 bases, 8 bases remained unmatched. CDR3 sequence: CASSQVGSGSRYNEQFF. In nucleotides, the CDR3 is TGTGCCAGCAGCCAAGTTGGGAGCGGGAGCCGCTACAATGAGCAGTTCTTC.

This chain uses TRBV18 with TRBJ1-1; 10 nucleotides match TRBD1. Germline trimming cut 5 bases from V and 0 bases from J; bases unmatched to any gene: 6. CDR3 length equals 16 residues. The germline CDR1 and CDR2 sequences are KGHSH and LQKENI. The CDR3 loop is CASSWDRGNMNTEAFF. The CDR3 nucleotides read TGTGCCAGCTCATGGGACAGGGGCAACATGAACACTGAAGCTTTCTTT.

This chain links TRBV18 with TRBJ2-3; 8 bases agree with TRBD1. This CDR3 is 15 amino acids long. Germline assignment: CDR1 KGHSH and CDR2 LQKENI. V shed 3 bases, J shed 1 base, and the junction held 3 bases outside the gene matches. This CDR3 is CASSPLDRGTDTQYF. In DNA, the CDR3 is TGTGCCAGCTCACCTCTGGACAGGGGCACAGATACGCAGTATTTT.

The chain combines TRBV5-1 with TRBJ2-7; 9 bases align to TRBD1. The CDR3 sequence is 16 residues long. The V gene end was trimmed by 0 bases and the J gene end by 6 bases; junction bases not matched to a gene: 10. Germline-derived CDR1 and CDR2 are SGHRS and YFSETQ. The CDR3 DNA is TGCGCCAGCAGCTTGGGCGGTGGGGGGACAGGGTTCGAGCAGTACTTC. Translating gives CASSLGGGGTGFEQYF.